This T cell receptor beta chain is from a study of shared clonotypes between healthy human individuals. Study overall: Researchers assigned three CD4 naive, three CD4 memory, two CD8 naive and one CD8 memory plate to each donor.

The method was immunoSEQ multiplex PCR; TCRdb's version includes in-frame clones alone and lacks a portion of them. The data hold around 510,000 clones, with approximately 94% observed a single time. From germline, CDR1 is MDHEN and CDR2 SYDVKM. V lost 6 bases, J lost 7 bases, and 11 bases stayed unmatched. The CDR3 runs to 14 residues. The sequencing sample was made of naive CD4+ T cells sorted from blood. Subset in this sample: CD45RA+ positively selected. The V gene is TRBV28, the J gene TRBJ1-2; 7 positions agree with TRBD1. This TCR derives from a woman between 25 and 40 years old in good health. CDR3 loop: CASRVPGQAGGYTF. The DNA for the CDR3 is TGTGCCAGCAGAGTCCCAGGACAGGCTGGTGGCTACACCTTC.